The 13 T cell receptor beta chains given below trace back to one sample, sequenced in a study of blood T cells in healthy people across ages. Next came a second PCR, run for roughly 6 to 11 cycles, which used a sample-barcoded 5' primer along with a J-beta primer mix. TCRdb redid the calling of the 5' RACE reads with MiXCR, one entry per CDR3 protein. Among roughly 700,000 distinct CDR3 sequences listed, around 32% were seen once. Material for sequencing was blood. The receptor source for this set is a woman at least 80 years old in good health.

V usage is TRBV28 and J usage is TRBJ1-1; tentatively, D is TRBD1 (6 bases). The CDR3 is 15 residues long. Trimming removed 1 base from V and 5 bases from J, with 14 bases in between. Germline assignment: CDR1 MDHEN and CDR2 SYDVKM. The chain's CDR3 is CASSLLRGAWTEAFF. CDR3 nucleotides: TGTGCCAGCAGTTTATTACGGGGGGCATGGACTGAAGCTTTCTTT. Together with reference TRBV28 and TRBJ1-1, the CDR3 gives the full variable domain: DVKVTQSSRYLVKRTGEKVFLECVQDMDHENMFWYRQDPGLGLRLIYFSYDVKMKEKGDIPEGYSVSREKKERFSLILESASTNQTSMYLCASSLLRGAWTEAFFGQGTRLTVV.

The table lists this clonotype with many counts. The rearrangement uses TRBV25-1 and TRBJ1-1; 8 bases are shared with TRBD1. Germline V gives CDR1 MGHDK, CDR2 SYGVNS. The CDR3 sequence is 15 residues long. Germline trimming cut 6 bases from V and 4 bases from J; bases unmatched to any gene: 10. CDR3 nucleotides: TGTGCCAGCAGCGCCCTAGGACAGGGTCCCACTGAAGCTTTCTTT. Residues: CASSALGQGPTEAFF. Drawing the rest from reference TRBV25-1 and TRBJ1-1, the complete variable domain is EADIYQTPRYLVIGTGKKITLECSQTMGHDKMYWYQQDPGMELHLIHYSYGVNSTEKGDLSSESTVSRIRTEHFPLTLESARPSHTSQYLCASSALGQGPTEAFFGQGTRLTVV.

Many counts were recorded for this clonotype. This chain links TRBV20-1 with TRBJ2-5; a weak D match, TRBD1 (5 bases). The germline V gene encodes CDR1 DFQATT and CDR2 SNEGSKA (reference sequence). Between the trimmed V and J ends, which lost 5 bases and 5 bases, there was a span of 24 bases. The CDR3 is 16 residues long. CDR3 loop: CSALPSVSDIRETQYF. In DNA form, the CDR3 reads TGCAGTGCTCTCCCCTCTGTCTCGGACATTAGGGAGACCCAGTACTTC.

This clonotype was seen ten or more times. V usage is TRBV3-1 and J usage is TRBJ2-4; 7 bases match TRBD1. CDR1 is LGHDT and CDR2 is YNNKEL in the germline V gene (reference sequence). This CDR3 contains 14 residues. V was pared by 4 bases and J by 4 bases, with 4 bases of the junction left unmatched. Here the CDR3 reads CASSRPGQKNIQYF. Here the CDR3 DNA reads TGTGCCAGCAGCCGCCCGGGACAGAAAAACATTCAGTACTTC.

A note on this clonotype: This clone may be a read error of a much larger clone one base away. The V gene is TRBV6-4, the J gene TRBJ2-3; 8 bases are a match to TRBD2. The CDR3 has 14 amino acids. The J segment lost 7 bases and the V segment lost 6 bases, leaving 9 bases of the junction unmatched. Germline V gives CDR1 MRHNA, CDR2 SNTAGT. CDR3 residues: CASRVAGNGNTQYF. CDR3 bases: TGTGCCAGCAGGGTAGCGGGGAACGGGAATACGCAGTATTTT.

This chain joins TRBV6-1 and TRBJ1-5; weak D call: TRBD1 (5 bases). This CDR3 spans 15 amino acids. V lost 0 bases, J lost 3 bases, and 9 bases lay in between. Looked up from germline, CDR1 is MNHNS and CDR2 is SASEGT. CDR3 residues: CASSEAVTVNQPQHF. The DNA for the CDR3 is TGTGCCAGCAGTGAAGCGGTGACAGTCAATCAGCCCCAGCATTTT.

This clonotype was counted ten times or more. The chain couples TRBV27 to TRBJ1-4; 7 bases are a match to TRBD1. This CDR3 is 14 amino acids long. CDR1 is MNHEY, CDR2 SMNVEV, per germline (reference sequence). J gave up 6 bases and V 6 bases, and 7 bases lay outside the gene matches. The CDR3 bases are TGTGCCAGCAGGGGCAGGGGGACCTATGAAAAACTGTTTTTT. Its protein product is CASRGRGTYEKLFF.

At least ten counts were recorded for this clonotype. This may come from a read error, since a much larger clone is one base off. The chain uses TRBV7-3 and TRBJ2-1, with unresolved D. Trimming left V 1 base short and J 7 bases short, with 5 bases between. The V gene's germline CDR1 is SGHTA and CDR2 FQGTGA. The CDR3 has 12 amino acids. The CDR3, as DNA: TGTGCCAGCAGCTTAAATGGGAATGAGCAGTTCTTC. It translates to CASSLNGNEQFF.

This clonotype was seen many times. This chain joins TRBV5-1 and TRBJ2-3; tentatively, D is TRBD2 (6 bases). CDR1 and CDR2 (germline): SGHRS, YFSETQ. Trimming removed 2 bases from V and 8 bases from J, with 15 bases in between. The CDR3 loop spans 14 amino acids. DNA for the CDR3: TGCGCCAGCAGCTTTGGGGGGAGCAGTCTTACGCAGTATTTT. The encoded protein is CASSFGGSSLTQYF.

This clonotype was counted between two and nine times. This chain uses TRBV7-9 with TRBJ1-2; the D gene is possibly TRBD1 (6 bases). This CDR3 has 14 amino acids. Germline-derived CDR1 and CDR2 are SEHNR and FQNEAQ (reference sequence). Trimming left V 5 bases short and J 4 bases short, with 14 bases between. CDR3 nucleotide sequence: TGTGCCAGCAGCCGCGGAACAGGGCCCTATGGCTACACCTTC. It is translated as CASSRGTGPYGYTF.

This clonotype was seen many times. The chain has TRBV9 and TRBJ2-7; possible D gene TRBD2, 6 bases. The CDR3 has 13 residues. Deletions cut 4 bases from V and 5 bases from J, with 13 bases between. From germline, CDR1 is SGDLS and CDR2 YYNGEE. The CDR3 DNA sequence: TGTGCCAGCAGCCGTCGGGACTTCCACGAGCAGTACTTC. The encoded protein is CASSRRDFHEQYF.

This clonotype showed up just a few times. Compared with germline, one end of the junction differs, possibly owing to a read error. V gene TRBV4-1 combines with J gene TRBJ2-4, with a possible D match to TRBD2 (5 bases). Germline V gene data show CDR1 as MGHRA and CDR2 as YSYEKL. The CDR3 sequence is 16 residues long. The CDR3 DNA is TGCGCCAGCAGCCAAATTGGAAGTCTAGCCAAAAGCATTCAGTACTTC. Translated: CASSQIGSLAKSIQYF.

The chain employs TRBV2 and TRBJ1-1; no clear D. Germline lookup yields CDR1 SNHLY and CDR2 FYNNEI. V lost 6 bases, J lost 0 bases, and 11 bases lay in between. The CDR3 has 14 amino acids. In nucleotides, the CDR3 is TGTGCCAGCAGAATGAGGGTACTGAACACTGAAGCTTTCTTT. Translation gives CASRMRVLNTEAFF.